Presented here are 20 T cell receptor beta chains from one specimen sequenced in a study of CD8 T cells in ankylosing spondylitis. MiXCR, applied by TCRdb to the 5' RACE reads, yields one record per CDR3 protein. The data show roughly 240,000 distinct CDR3 sequences, less than 9.5% seen once. The sample was blood, either unsorted or a sorted T cell fraction (not recorded which). These receptors all come from a female donor with ankylosing spondylitis or in good health (not recorded which).

This clonotype was seen at least ten times. V gene TRBV7-2 combines with J gene TRBJ2-2, with 7 bases matching TRBD2. Germline CDR1 is SGHTA and CDR2 is FQGNSA. V shed 5 bases, J shed 8 bases, and the junction held 14 bases outside the gene matches. The CDR3 loop spans 16 amino acids. CDR3 sequence: CASSPRTLAETGELFF. The DNA for the CDR3 is TGTGCCAGCAGCCCCCGGACGCTAGCGGAGACTGGGGAGCTGTTTTTT.

In its sample, this clonotype was seen many times. V gene TRBV12-3 or TRBV12-4 combines with J gene TRBJ2-3; 7 nucleotides agree with TRBD2. The junction had 9 bases not matched to a gene; V was cut back by 3 bases and J by 6 bases. The CDR3 spans 15 residues. The CDR3 is CASSFEGRARDTQYF. The CDR3 bases are TGTGCCAGCAGTTTTGAGGGGAGGGCCAGGGATACGCAGTATTTT.

This clonotype has a count of ten or more. V is TRBV5-1 and J is TRBJ2-1; D unclear. From germline, CDR1 is SGHRS and CDR2 YFSETQ. Deletions cut 3 bases from V and 0 bases from J, with 10 bases between. The CDR3 spans 15 residues. The DNA for the CDR3 is TGCGCCAGCAGCTCCCCCGCTGGCTCCTACAATGAGCAGTTCTTC. Translated: CASSSPAGSYNEQFF.

Many counts were recorded for this clonotype. The chain couples TRBV7-9 to TRBJ2-2, with 7 bases aligning to TRBD2. After removal of 6 bases from V and 4 bases from J, the junction contained 11 bases not matched to a gene. CDR1 is SEHNR, CDR2 FQNEAQ, per germline (reference sequence). The CDR3 is made up of 16 amino acids. The CDR3 DNA sequence: TGTGCCAGCAGATCCTCCGGGACTATGGGCACCGGGGAGCTGTTTTTT. Translation gives CASRSSGTMGTGELFF.

This clonotype showed up just a few times. The V and J genes are TRBV5-6 and TRBJ2-3, with 14 positions matching TRBD2. The V segment lost 4 bases and the J segment 2 bases; nucleotides outside the gene matches: 3. The CDR3 is 16 residues long. Germline V gene sequence: CDR1 SGHDT, CDR2 YYEEEE. The CDR3 DNA reads TGTGCCAGCAGCGGGGGACTAGCGGGAGCCACAGATACGCAGTATTTT. Its protein is CASSGGLAGATDTQYF.

The table lists this clonotype with a few counts. This sequence joins TRBV6-5 and TRBJ2-2; the D call may be TRBD1 or TRBD2 (5 bases each). Trimming took off 5 bases at V and 7 bases at J, with 11 bases between the two ends. The CDR3 is made up of 13 amino acids. Germline CDR1 is MNHEY and CDR2 is SVGAGI. CDR3 residues: CASSGTPSGELFF. The CDR3 DNA is TGTGCCAGCAGTGGGACGCCAAGCGGGGAGCTGTTTTTT.

As to this clonotype: A much more abundant neighbour one base away suggests this may be a read error. This rearrangement joins TRBV7-2 to TRBJ2-3; D is ambiguous. This CDR3 contains 15 residues. The germline CDR1 and CDR2 sequences are SGHTA and FQGNSA. Here the CDR3 reads CVSSQTLPLGDTQYF. CDR3 nucleotide sequence: TGTGTCAGCAGTCAGACCTTACCACTCGGAGATACGCAGTATTTT.

In its sample, this clonotype was seen a few times. The gene calls are TRBV6-5 and TRBJ1-1, with TRBD1 matching 7 bases. CDR3 length: 14 residues. CDR1 and CDR2 from the germline V gene are MNHEY and SVGAGI. The V gene end was trimmed by 4 bases and the J gene end by 6 bases; junction bases not matched to a gene: 8. DNA of the CDR3: TGTGCCAGCAGTTTCAGGGGGGAAACGGCTGAAGCTTTCTTT. Protein product: CASSFRGETAEAFF.

The chain employs TRBV27 and TRBJ2-1; the D gene is possibly TRBD1 (5 bases). The CDR3 length is 13 residues. Germline loops: CDR1 MNHEY, CDR2 SMNVEV (reference sequence). V lost 5 bases to trimming and J lost 10 bases, with 15 bases between them. CDR3 loop: CASSLGARAEQFF. CDR3 DNA: TGTGCCAGCAGTCTAGGGGCCAGGGCCGAGCAGTTCTTC.

This clonotype was recorded many times. The chain couples TRBV12-3 or TRBV12-4 to TRBJ2-5; 7 bases align to TRBD2. V shed 8 bases, J shed 4 bases, and the junction held 7 bases outside the gene matches. CDR3 length: 13 residues. As DNA, the CDR3 is TGTGCCAGCGGGTCTAGCGGTGGAGAGACCCAGTACTTC. It specifies CASGSSGGETQYF.

V gene TRBV7-9 combines with J gene TRBJ2-3; TRBD2 aligns across 11 bases. Germline CDR1 reads SEHNR; CDR2 reads FQNEAQ (reference sequence). J gave up 4 bases and V 5 bases, and 5 bases lay outside the gene matches. The CDR3 length is 15 residues. The CDR3 DNA sequence: TGTGCCAGCAGCCCCACTAGCGGGAGCGCAGATACGCAGTATTTT. This encodes CASSPTSGSADTQYF.

The chain has TRBV27 and TRBJ2-7; maybe TRBD2 (5 bases). CDR1 MNHEY and CDR2 SMNVEV come from the germline V gene (reference sequence). With 7 bases removed from V and 3 bases from J, the gap between germline ends came to 16 bases. The CDR3 is made up of 14 amino acids. This CDR3 is CASIKLSGYYEQYF. CDR3 DNA sequence: TGTGCCAGCATCAAGCTTTCGGGGTACTACGAGCAGTACTTC.

This clonotype was recorded at least ten times. The chain combines TRBV6-1 with TRBJ2-5; TRBD2 is a possible D gene (6 bases). Germline CDR1 and CDR2: MNHNS and SASEGT. V lost 5 bases, J lost 5 bases, and 15 bases lay in between. The CDR3 runs to 14 residues. CDR3 sequence: CASSPDGGGETQYF. The CDR3 region has the DNA TGTGCCAGCAGTCCTGATGGTGGAGGGGAGACCCAGTACTTC.

This clonotype was detected a few times. The chain uses TRBV7-2 and TRBJ2-7, with 10 nucleotides matching TRBD2. CDR1 and CDR2 (germline): SGHTA, FQGNSA. The J segment lost 6 bases and the V segment lost 6 bases, leaving 17 bases of the junction unmatched. The CDR3 covers 17 residues. CDR3 in DNA: TGTGCCAGCAGTCCTGTAGCGGGAGGAGGACGTCCGTCCGAGCAGTACTTC. It is translated as CASSPVAGGGRPSEQYF.

This clonotype was recorded at least ten times. A junction end diverges from the germline sequence, so it may reflect a read error. V and J are TRBV5-1 and TRBJ2-3; D remains unclear. This CDR3 comprises 14 residues. CDR1 and CDR2 (germline): SGHRS, YFSETQ. The CDR3 nucleotides read TGCGCCAGCAGATTGGATCCTAGCACAGATACGCAGTATTTT. Translated: CASRLDPSTDTQYF.

This clonotype was seen more than once but under ten times. This chain connects TRBV12-3 or TRBV12-4 to TRBJ1-2, with D possibly matching TRBD1 (5 bases). V dropped 6 bases and J dropped 4 bases, with 18 bases sitting between them. There are 15 residues in the CDR3. CDR3 nucleotides: TGTGCCAGCAGACGCCGAGACGGGACGGCCTATGGCTACACCTTC. Protein sequence: CASRRRDGTAYGYTF.

This clonotype showed up many times. The genes are TRBV19 and TRBJ2-7; TRBD2 might be the D (5 bases). The CDR3 is made up of 14 amino acids. The V gene's germline CDR1 is LNHDA and CDR2 SQIVND (reference sequence). The V end was cut by 5 bases, the J end by 0 bases, with 11 bases between. The CDR3 DNA reads as TGTGCCAGTAGTCGGGGTCCAGACTCCTACGAGCAGTACTTC. Its protein is CASSRGPDSYEQYF.

This clonotype was found many times. The rearrangement uses TRBV20-1 and TRBJ2-5, with no clear D. V was cut by 3 bases and J by 5 bases, with 10 bases left in between. The CDR3 contains 12 residues. Germline assignment: CDR1 DFQATT and CDR2 SNEGSKA (reference sequence). The CDR3 reads CSASTVGETQYF. CDR3 nucleotides: TGCAGTGCTAGCACCGTAGGGGAGACCCAGTACTTC.

This clonotype was counted many times. V is TRBV11-2 and J is TRBJ2-2; D tentatively fits TRBD1 or TRBD2 (5 bases each). This CDR3 has 17 residues. Deletions cut 2 bases from V and 3 bases from J, with 16 bases between. Looked up from germline, CDR1 is SGHAT and CDR2 is FQNNGV. The CDR3 region is CASSLRLASRDTGELFF. The CDR3 coding sequence is TGTGCCAGCAGCTTAAGGCTAGCCAGCAGGGACACCGGGGAGCTGTTTTTT.

J is TRBJ1-1 and V is TRBV5-1; 7 nucleotides match TRBD1. With 4 bases clipped from V and 3 bases from J, the junction kept 6 bases outside the gene matches. The CDR3 totals 14 residues. Germline loops: CDR1 SGHRS, CDR2 YFSETQ. The DNA for the CDR3 is TGCGCCAGCAGCCTCCGGGACAGACACACTGAAGCTTTCTTT. Its translation is CASSLRDRHTEAFF.